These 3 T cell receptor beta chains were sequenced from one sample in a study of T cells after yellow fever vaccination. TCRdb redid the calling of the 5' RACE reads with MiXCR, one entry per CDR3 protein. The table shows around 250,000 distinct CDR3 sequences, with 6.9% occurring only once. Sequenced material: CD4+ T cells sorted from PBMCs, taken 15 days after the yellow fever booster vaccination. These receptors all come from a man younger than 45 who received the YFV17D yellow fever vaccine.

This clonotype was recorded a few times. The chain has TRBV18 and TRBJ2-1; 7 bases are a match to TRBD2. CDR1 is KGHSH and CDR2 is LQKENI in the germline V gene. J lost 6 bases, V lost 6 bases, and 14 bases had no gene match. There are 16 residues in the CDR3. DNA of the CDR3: TGTGCCAGCTCTCATCGCGGGGCTAGCGGTTTCAATGAGCAGTTCTTC. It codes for CASSHRGASGFNEQFF. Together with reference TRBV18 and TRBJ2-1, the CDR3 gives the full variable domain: NAGVMQNPRHLVRRRGQEARLRCSPMKGHSHVYWYRQLPEEGLKFMVYLQKENIIDESGMPKERFSAEFPKEGPSILRIQQVVRGDSAAYFCASSHRGASGFNEQFFGPGTRLTVL.

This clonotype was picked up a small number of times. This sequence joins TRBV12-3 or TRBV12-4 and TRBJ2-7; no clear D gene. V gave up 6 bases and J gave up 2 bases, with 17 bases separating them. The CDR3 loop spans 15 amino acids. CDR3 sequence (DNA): TGTGCCAGCAGCTCCTTGCGCAGCCAGACCTACGAGCAGTACTTC. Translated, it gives CASSSLRSQTYEQYF.

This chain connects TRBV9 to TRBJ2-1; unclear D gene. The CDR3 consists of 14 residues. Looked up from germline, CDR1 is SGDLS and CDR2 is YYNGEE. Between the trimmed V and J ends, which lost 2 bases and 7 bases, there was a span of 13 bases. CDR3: CASSVLSSENEQFF. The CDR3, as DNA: TGTGCCAGCAGCGTTCTCTCTTCCGAGAATGAGCAGTTCTTC.